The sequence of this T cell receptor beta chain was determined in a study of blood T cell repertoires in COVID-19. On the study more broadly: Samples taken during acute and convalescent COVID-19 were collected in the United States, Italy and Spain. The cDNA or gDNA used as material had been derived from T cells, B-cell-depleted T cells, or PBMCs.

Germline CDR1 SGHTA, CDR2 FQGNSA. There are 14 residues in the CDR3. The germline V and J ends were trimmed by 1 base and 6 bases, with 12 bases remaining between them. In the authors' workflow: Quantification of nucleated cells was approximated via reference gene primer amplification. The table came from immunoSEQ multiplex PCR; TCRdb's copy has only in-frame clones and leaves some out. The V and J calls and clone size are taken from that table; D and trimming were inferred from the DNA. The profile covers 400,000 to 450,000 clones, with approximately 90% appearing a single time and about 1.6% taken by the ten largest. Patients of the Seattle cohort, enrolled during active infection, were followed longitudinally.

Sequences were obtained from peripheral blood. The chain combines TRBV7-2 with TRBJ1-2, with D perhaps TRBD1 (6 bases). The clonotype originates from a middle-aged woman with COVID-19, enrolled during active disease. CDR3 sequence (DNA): TGTGCCAGCAGCTTAGTGTGGCAGGGGAATGGCTACACCTTC. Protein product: CASSLVWQGNGYTF.